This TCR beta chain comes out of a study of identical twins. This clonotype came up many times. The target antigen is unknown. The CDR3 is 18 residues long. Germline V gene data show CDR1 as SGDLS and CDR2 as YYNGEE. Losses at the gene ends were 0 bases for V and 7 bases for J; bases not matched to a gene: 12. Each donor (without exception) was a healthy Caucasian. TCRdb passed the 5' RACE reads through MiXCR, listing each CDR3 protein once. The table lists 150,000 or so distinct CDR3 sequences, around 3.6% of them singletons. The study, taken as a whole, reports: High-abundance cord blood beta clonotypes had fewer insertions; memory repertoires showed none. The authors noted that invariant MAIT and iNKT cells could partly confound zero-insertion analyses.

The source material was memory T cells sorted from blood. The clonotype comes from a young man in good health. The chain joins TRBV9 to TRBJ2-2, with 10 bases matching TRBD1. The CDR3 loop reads CASSVAPRQGALGGELFF. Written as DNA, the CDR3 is TGTGCCAGCAGCGTAGCTCCGAGACAGGGGGCGTTAGGCGGGGAGCTGTTTTTT.